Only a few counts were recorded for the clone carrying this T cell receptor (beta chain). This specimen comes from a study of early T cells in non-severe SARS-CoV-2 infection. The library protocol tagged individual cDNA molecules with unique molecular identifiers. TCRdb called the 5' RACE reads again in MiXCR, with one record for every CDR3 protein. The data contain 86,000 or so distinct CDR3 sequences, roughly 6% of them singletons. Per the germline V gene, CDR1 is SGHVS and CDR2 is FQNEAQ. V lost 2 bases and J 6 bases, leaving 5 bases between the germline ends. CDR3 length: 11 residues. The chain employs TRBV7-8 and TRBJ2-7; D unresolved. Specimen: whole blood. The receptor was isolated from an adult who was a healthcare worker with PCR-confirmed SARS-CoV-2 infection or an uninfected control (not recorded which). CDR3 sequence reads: CASSLPGEQYF. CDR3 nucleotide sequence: TGTGCCAGCAGCTTACCGGGCGAGCAGTACTTC.